This T cell receptor (beta chain) was identified in a study of T cells in Graves' hyperthyroidism and ophthalmopathy. Study results and caveats: Blood held most thyroid clonotypes expanded above 0.001 frequency.

The table lists this clonotype with a few counts. Its target is not known. The CDR3 is 17 residues long. The V end lost 7 bases, the J end lost 6 bases, and 27 bases lay between the germline ends. CDR1 is MNHNS, CDR2 SASEGT, per germline. Reasons for excluding patients were uncontrolled infection, other autoimmune disease, pregnancy or lactation. Amplification of TCR beta CDR3 regions was performed using RNA transcripts as template. TCR CDR3 underwent first-round RT-PCR with the HTBI primer set. A single record per CDR3 protein comes from TCRdb applying MiXCR to the multiplex PCR reads. This table has hundreds of thousands of distinct CDR3 sequences, more than 15% appearing once.

The source of this sequence is a woman younger than 30 with Graves' hyperthyroidism. Sequenced sample: blood. This rearrangement joins TRBV6-1 to TRBJ1-1; the D gene is possibly TRBD1 (5 bases). The CDR3 nucleotides read TGTGCCAGCAACAAATGGGAGACAGTGATACCCGGATCTGAAGCTTTCTTT. Translating gives CASNKWETVIPGSEAFF.